Included here is one T cell receptor (beta chain) sequence, with context. Its cognate antigen is unknown. Trimming removed 4 bases at V and 7 bases at J, with 12 bases between. This CDR3 contains 12 residues. Germline V gives CDR1 SGDLS, CDR2 YYNGEE. Naive CD8 cells, CD45RO-negative and positively selected for CCR7, excluded terminally differentiated effector memory CD45RA+ cells. Produced via immunoSEQ multiplex PCR; TCRdb's table is partial and in-frame only. The sample lists some 580,000 clones, roughly 98% occurring once. The data were taken from a study of shared clonotypes between healthy human individuals. Study background: Three plates were used per donor for CD4 naive, three for CD4 memory, two for CD8 naive and one for CD8 memory.

Study-wide findings and caveats: Sampling covered nothing but blood. Tissue TCR repertoires likely differ from those found in blood.

This TCR came from a man aged 25 to 45 in good health. The J gene is TRBJ2-7, the V gene TRBV9, with a tentative D call TRBD2 (5 bases). Material: naive CD8+ T cells sorted from blood. The CDR3 DNA reads as TGTGCCAGCAGCCTTGGTTCGGGGGAGCAGTACTTC. It specifies CASSLGSGEQYF.